This TCR beta chain was sequenced during a study of regulatory T cells in long-lasting Graves disease. Study outcomes and limitations: Persistent patients had a count of shared public clonotypes (around 2,500) that exceeded that of new patients (966). Persistent disease favored TRBV28, TRBJ1-2 and TRBJ2-5.

A note on this clonotype: Its specificity is unknown.

The CDR3 has 14 amino acids. Germline V CDR1 and CDR2: ENHRY, SYGVKD. Germline trimming cut 6 bases from V and 5 bases from J; bases unmatched to any gene: 1. Building of the TCR beta libraries involved iRepertoire HTBI primers and Arm-PCR of CDR3 regions. A single record per CDR3 protein comes from TCRdb applying MiXCR to the multiplex PCR reads. The profile shows approximately 380,000 distinct CDR3 sequences, roughly 20% of them singletons. Time point noted: persistent/refractory GD, antithyroid drugs over 5 years with positive TRAb. Making the TCR library involved RNA that had been extracted from PBMCs.

This chain joins TRBV10-3 and TRBJ2-1; TRBD2 matches at 13 bases. The material was peripheral blood mononuclear cells (PBMCs), obtained when the disease was refractory, from a patient treated with antithyroid drugs. This clonotype was sampled from a female donor with Graves disease. CDR3 coding DNA: TGTGCCATCAGGGGGACTAGCGGGAACAATGAGCAGTTCTTC. It translates to CAIRGTSGNNEQFF.